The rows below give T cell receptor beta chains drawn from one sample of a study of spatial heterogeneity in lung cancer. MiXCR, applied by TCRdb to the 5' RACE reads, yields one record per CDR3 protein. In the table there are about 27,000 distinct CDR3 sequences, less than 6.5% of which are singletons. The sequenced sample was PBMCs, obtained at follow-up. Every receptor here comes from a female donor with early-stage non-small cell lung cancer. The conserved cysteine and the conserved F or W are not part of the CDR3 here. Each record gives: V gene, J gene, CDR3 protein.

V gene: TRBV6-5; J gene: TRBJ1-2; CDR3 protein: ASRKRGYGYT
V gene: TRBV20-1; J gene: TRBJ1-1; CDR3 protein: SARELNTEAF
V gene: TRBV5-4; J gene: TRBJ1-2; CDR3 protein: ASSLERGQGTYYGYT
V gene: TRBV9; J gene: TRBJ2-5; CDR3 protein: ASSERGAGQETQY
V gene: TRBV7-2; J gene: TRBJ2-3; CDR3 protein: ATRRARSGTDTQY
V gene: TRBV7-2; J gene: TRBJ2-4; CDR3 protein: ASSPRGQGRNIQY
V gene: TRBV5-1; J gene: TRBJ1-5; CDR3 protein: ATPGLFSNQPQH
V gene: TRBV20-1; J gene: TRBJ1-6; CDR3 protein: SARDGAGDYNSPLH
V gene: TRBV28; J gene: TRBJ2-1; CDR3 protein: ATDLGAGNEQF
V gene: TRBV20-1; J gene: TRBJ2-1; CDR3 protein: SPYRSGGARNEQF
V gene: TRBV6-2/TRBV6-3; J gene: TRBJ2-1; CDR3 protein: ASSWGYTNNEQF
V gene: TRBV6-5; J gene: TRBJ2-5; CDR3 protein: ASSYTTGTGRETQY
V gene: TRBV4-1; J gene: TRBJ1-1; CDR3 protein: ASSQGQLNTEAF